The present T cell receptor beta chain was sequenced within a study of blood T cells in healthy people across ages. Study information: Researchers report that template switching captured about one barcoded beta molecule per two T cells.

Findings and caveats of the study: Investigators treated diversity estimates from one million T cells as underestimates.

This clonotype was seen more than once but under ten times. Its antigen is currently unknown. A sample-barcoded 5' primer and a J-beta primer mix were used in a second PCR of roughly 7 to 12 cycles. Every molecule of cDNA carried a tag from a template-switch adaptor with 12 random nucleotides. Each CDR3 protein gets one entry after TCRdb re-called the 5' RACE reads with MiXCR. The sample contains under 1 million distinct CDR3 sequences, more than 40% of which appear only once. The CDR3 has 13 residues. V was trimmed by 1 base and J by 5 bases, leaving 6 bases between them. Germline values: CDR1 SGHTA, CDR2 FQGNSA.

This clonotype was obtained from a man aged 55 to 70 in good health. The sequenced material came from blood. This sequence joins TRBV7-2 and TRBJ2-4, with D unresolved. CDR3 sequence: CASSLDPENIQYF. In DNA, the CDR3 is TGTGCCAGCAGCTTAGATCCAGAAAACATTCAGTACTTC.